This T cell receptor beta chain was recovered during a study of early stage breast cancer tumors. Study summary: Among approximately 12 ER+/PR+/HER2- tumors, eight were ductal, four lobular.

Each sample had two DNA replicates, roughly 0.48 ug blood or around 1.6 ug tissue. Here immunoSEQ multiplex PCR was the method, and the copy in TCRdb shows in-frame clones only, minus some. The sample comprises around 71,000 clones, roughly 84% of which are singletons, and roughly 3.5% rests with the top ten. V gave up 4 bases and J gave up 2 bases, with 8 bases separating them. CDR1 GTSNPN and CDR2 SVGIG come from the germline V gene (reference sequence). This CDR3 has 12 amino acids. Study-wide findings and caveats: Tumor and normal breast were distinguished via blood comparison in most of the 16 patients. Tumors had approximately 2.6-fold higher T cell density and higher clonality than adjacent normal breast tissue.

On this clone itself: Antigen specificity is unknown.

The chain combines TRBV30 with TRBJ2-5; no firm D call. The sequence came from a person between 55 and 69 years old with breast cancer. The specimen sequenced was blood. CDR3 sequence: CAWMGNQETQYF. In DNA form, the CDR3 reads TGTGCCTGGATGGGAAATCAAGAGACCCAGTACTTC.